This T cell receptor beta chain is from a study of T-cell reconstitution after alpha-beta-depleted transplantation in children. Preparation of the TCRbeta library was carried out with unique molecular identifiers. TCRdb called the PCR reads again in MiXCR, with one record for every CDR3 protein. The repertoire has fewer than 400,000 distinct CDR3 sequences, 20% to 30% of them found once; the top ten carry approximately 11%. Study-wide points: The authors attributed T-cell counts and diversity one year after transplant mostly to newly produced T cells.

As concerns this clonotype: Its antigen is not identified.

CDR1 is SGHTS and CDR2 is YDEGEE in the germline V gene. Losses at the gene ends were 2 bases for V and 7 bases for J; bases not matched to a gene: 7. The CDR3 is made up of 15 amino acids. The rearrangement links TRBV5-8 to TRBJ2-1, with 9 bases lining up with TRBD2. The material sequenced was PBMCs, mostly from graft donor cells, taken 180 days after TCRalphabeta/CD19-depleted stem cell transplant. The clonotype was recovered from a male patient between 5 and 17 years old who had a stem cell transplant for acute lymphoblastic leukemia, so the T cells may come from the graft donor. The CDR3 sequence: CASSFGTSIENEQFF. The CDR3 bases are TGTGCCAGCAGCTTCGGGACTAGCATTGAAAATGAGCAGTTCTTC.